The clone carrying this T cell receptor beta chain was seen many times. The antigen is undetermined. The germline gives CDR1 DFQATT, CDR2 SNEGSKA (reference sequence). Trimming removed 0 bases at V and 7 bases at J, with 11 bases between. The CDR3 has 13 residues. The data are from a study of response to subunit inactivated influenza vaccine. General study points: Authors suggested that a seasonal influenza vaccination recruits few new T cells each time.

TCRdb reanalysed the RT-PCR reads using MiXCR and keeps one entry per CDR3 protein. This sample has about half a million distinct CDR3 sequences, with less than 8% found just once. The input for sequencing was PBMCs from blood, taken less than 30 months after vaccination. The chain recombines TRBV20-1 with TRBJ2-3; weak D call: TRBD1 (6 bases). The receptor comes from a man aged 45 to 70 who received an inactivated influenza vaccine. The CDR3 loop is CSARDQGHHTQYF. Written as DNA, the CDR3 is TGCAGTGCTAGAGATCAGGGACACCATACGCAGTATTTT.